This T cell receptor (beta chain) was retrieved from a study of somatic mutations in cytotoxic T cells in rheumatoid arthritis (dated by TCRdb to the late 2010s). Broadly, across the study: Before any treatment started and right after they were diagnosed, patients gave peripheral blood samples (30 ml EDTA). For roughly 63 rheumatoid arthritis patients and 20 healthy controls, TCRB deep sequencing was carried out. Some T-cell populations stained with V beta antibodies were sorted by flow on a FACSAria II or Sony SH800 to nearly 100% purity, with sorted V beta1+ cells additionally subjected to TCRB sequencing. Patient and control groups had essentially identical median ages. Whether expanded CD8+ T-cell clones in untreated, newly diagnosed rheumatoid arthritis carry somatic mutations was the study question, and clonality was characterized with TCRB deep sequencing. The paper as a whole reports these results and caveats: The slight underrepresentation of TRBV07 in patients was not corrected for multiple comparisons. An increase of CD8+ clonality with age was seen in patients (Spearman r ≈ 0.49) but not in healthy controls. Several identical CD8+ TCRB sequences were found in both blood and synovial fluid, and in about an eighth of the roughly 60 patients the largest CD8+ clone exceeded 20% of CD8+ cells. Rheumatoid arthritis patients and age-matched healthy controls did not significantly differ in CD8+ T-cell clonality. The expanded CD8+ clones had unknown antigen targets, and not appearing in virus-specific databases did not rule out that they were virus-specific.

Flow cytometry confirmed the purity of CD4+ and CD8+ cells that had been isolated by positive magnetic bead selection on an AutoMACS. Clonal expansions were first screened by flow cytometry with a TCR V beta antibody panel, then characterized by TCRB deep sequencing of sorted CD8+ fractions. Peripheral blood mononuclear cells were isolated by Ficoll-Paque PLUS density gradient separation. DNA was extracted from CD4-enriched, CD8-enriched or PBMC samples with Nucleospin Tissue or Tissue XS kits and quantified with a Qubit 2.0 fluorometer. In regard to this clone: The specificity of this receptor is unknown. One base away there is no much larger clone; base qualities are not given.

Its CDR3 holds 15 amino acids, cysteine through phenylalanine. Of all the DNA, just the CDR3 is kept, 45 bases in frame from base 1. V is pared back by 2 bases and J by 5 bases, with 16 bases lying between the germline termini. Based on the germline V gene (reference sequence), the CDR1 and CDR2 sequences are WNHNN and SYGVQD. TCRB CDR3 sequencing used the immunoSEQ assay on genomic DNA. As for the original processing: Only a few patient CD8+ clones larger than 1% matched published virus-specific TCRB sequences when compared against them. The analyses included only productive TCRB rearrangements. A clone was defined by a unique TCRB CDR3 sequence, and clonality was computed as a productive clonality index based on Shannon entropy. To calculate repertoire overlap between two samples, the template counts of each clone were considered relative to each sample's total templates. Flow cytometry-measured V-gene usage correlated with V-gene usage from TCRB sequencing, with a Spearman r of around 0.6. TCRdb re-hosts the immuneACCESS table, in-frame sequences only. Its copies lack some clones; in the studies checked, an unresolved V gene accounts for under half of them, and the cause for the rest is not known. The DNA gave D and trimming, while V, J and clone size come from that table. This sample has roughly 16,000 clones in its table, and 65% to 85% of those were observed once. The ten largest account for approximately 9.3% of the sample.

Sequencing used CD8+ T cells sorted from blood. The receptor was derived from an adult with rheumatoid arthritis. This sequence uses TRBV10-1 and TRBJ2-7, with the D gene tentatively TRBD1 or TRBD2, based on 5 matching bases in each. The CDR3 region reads CASSEEPGRMDEQYF. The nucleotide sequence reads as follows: TGCGCCAGCAGTGAGGAGCCGGGGCGGATGGACGAGCAGTACTTC.